The T cell receptor beta chain under discussion was sequenced for a study of identifying expanded T cells in peripheral blood. Collection occurred without any documented infections or immune events in donors. In germline, CDR1 is SGHRS, CDR2 YFSETQ. The CDR3 extends over 20 amino acids. Trimming took off 4 bases at V and 0 bases at J, with 28 bases between the two ends. The assay was immunoSEQ multiplex PCR, and TCRdb's table has in-frame clones only and misses some. The table lists 70,000 to 95,000 clones, approximately 90% of them singletons, with around 7% in the top ten. Study findings and constraints: Over about two and four weeks, about 15 and 19 clones changed, versus roughly 1.2 between replicates. Variance in clone template counts between roughly two-week samples significantly increased with total template count across all healthy donors.

Regarding this clone: Its antigen is unidentified.

The receptor comes from a person between 18 and 75 years old in good health. The material sequenced was blood. This chain uses TRBV5-1 with TRBJ1-2; D ambiguous. This CDR3 is CASSPDTDFQTLWANYGYTF. In DNA, the CDR3 is TGCGCCAGCAGCCCTGATACGGACTTTCAAACCCTCTGGGCTAACTATGGCTACACCTTC.